The 25 T cell receptor beta chains below were found in one sample sequenced in a study of blood T cells in healthy people across ages. A second PCR of about 7 to 11 cycles used a sample-barcoded 5' primer and a J-beta primer mix. TCRdb reprocessed the 5' RACE reads with MiXCR, giving one entry per CDR3 protein. Among roughly 790,000 distinct CDR3 sequences, roughly 45% were seen once, and the ten largest hold around a fifth. Sequenced sample: blood. The receptors stem from a woman between 55 and 75 years old in good health.

The sample holds many counts of this clonotype. The chain uses TRBV29-1 and TRBJ2-5; D unresolved. This CDR3 has 12 amino acids. V was pared by 7 bases and J by 5 bases, with 14 bases between. Germline V gene lookup returns CDR1 SQVTM and CDR2 ANQGSEA. The CDR3 DNA is TGCAGCGCCGGTCCAGAACGGGAGACCCAGTACTTC. Protein sequence: CSAGPERETQYF. The complete variable domain, with remaining parts taken from reference TRBV29-1 and TRBJ2-5, reads SAVISQKPSRDICQRGTSLTIQCQVDSQVTMMFWYRQQPGQSLTLIATANQGSEATYESGFVIDKFPISRPNLTFSTLTVSNMSPEDSSIYLCSAGPERETQYFGPGTRLLVL.

This clonotype was detected once. One end of the junction varies from germline; a read error may be responsible. V is TRBV7-2 and J is TRBJ2-3; a weak D match, TRBD1 (6 bases). This CDR3 is built from 16 residues. CDR1 is SGHTA, CDR2 FQGNSA, per germline. The CDR3 coding sequence is TGTGCCAGCAGCACCACAGGGACGTGGGGCACAGATACGCAGTGTTTT. This codes for CASSTTGTWGTDTQCF.

The chain uses TRBV10-1 and TRBJ2-7; 9 bases fit TRBD1. The end of the DNA is better explained by TRBJ2-5, so the J call may be wrong. Per the germline V gene, CDR1 is WNHNN and CDR2 is SYGVQD (reference sequence). The CDR3 spans 15 residues. DNA of the CDR3: TGCGCCAGCAGTGGGTCGGGGACAGGGTCAGAGACCCAGTACTTC. Its translation is CASSGSGTGSETQYF.

This chain links TRBV3-1 with TRBJ1-1; the match to TRBD1 covers 9 bases. V shed 4 bases and J 11 bases; nucleotides not matched to a gene: 11. In germline, CDR1 is LGHDT, CDR2 YNNKEL (reference sequence). The CDR3 covers 14 residues. CDR3 in amino acids: CASSRPEQGAVAFF. CDR3 nucleotides: TGTGCCAGCAGCCGTCCCGAACAGGGGGCAGTTGCTTTCTTT.

In the case of this clonotype: Germline and junction disagree at one end, which may indicate a read error. The genes are TRBV7-3 and TRBJ2-3; D is undetermined. This CDR3 has 14 residues. From germline, CDR1 is SGHTA and CDR2 FQGTGA. CDR3 loop: CASSAGPSTDTPYF. CDR3 sequence (DNA): TGTGCCAGCAGCGCCGGACCCAGCACAGATACGCCGTATTTT.

The chain uses TRBV20-1 and TRBJ2-5; 8 bases line up with TRBD2. In germline, CDR1 is DFQATT, CDR2 SNEGSKA (reference sequence). CDR3 length: 13 residues. After removal of 8 bases from V and 5 bases from J, the junction contained 10 bases not matched to a gene. CDR3 region: CSTPGTRRETQYF. The DNA of the CDR3 is TGCAGTACCCCCGGGACTAGAAGGGAGACCCAGTACTTC.

The chain links TRBV4-3 to TRBJ1-4, with D perhaps matching TRBD1 (5 bases). This CDR3 region has 14 residues. The ends were cut back, 4 bases at V and 1 base at J, with 7 bases in the middle. Germline values: CDR1 LGHNA, CDR2 YSLEER. CDR3 residues: CASSRGETNEKLFF. In DNA form, the CDR3 reads TGCGCCAGCAGCCGGGGGGAAACTAATGAAAAACTGTTTTTT.

V usage is TRBV4-2 and J usage is TRBJ2-1, with 8 positions matching TRBD1. The V and J ends lost 1 base and 9 bases, in that order; junction bases with no gene match: 5. Germline CDR1 LGHNA, CDR2 YNFKEQ. The CDR3 extends over 14 amino acids. The CDR3: CASSQVQGAGEQFF. The DNA of the CDR3 is TGTGCCAGCAGCCAAGTCCAGGGGGCGGGTGAGCAGTTCTTC.

This clonotype was observed a handful of times. The chain joins TRBV11-2 to TRBJ2-3, with a possible D match to TRBD2 (7 bases). This CDR3 contains 15 residues. Per the germline V gene, CDR1 is SGHAT and CDR2 is FQNNGV. The germline V and J ends were trimmed by 4 bases and 6 bases, with 17 bases remaining between them. The CDR3 region is CASSSLAGAGDTQYF. The DNA for the CDR3 is TGTGCCAGCAGCTCCCTGGCGGGGGCGGGGGATACGCAGTATTTT.

This clonotype was detected only a few times. The chain joins TRBV28 to TRBJ2-5, with 7 bases that match TRBD2. This CDR3 comprises 18 residues. Trimming removed 2 bases from V and 1 base from J; junction bases left unmatched: 13. Germline CDR1 reads MDHEN; CDR2 reads SYDVKM. The CDR3 here is CASSLSYGSGGLQETQYF. In DNA, the CDR3 is TGTGCCAGCAGTTTAAGCTACGGGTCGGGAGGTCTCCAAGAGACCCAGTACTTC.

Worth noting for this clonotype: The junction shows a germline mismatch at one end, possibly a read error. The chain joins TRBV20-1 to TRBJ2-1; D is undetermined. The CDR3 sequence is 12 residues long. The germline gives CDR1 DFQATT, CDR2 SNEGSKA (reference sequence). CDR3 protein: CSARDTDNEQFF. CDR3 sequence (DNA): TGCAGTGCAAGAGACACGGACAATGAGCAGTTCTTC.

Ten or more counts support this clonotype. The V gene is TRBV29-1, the J gene TRBJ2-7, with 9 positions matching TRBD2. CDR3 size: 14 residues. Germline assignment: CDR1 SQVTM and CDR2 ANQGSEA. Trimming removed 4 bases from V and 6 bases from J; junction bases left unmatched: 10. CDR3 nucleotides: TGCAGCGTTGCGATCCTAGCGGGGACGGGCGAGCAGTACTTC. Translating it yields CSVAILAGTGEQYF.

The table lists this clonotype with a few counts. The rearrangement uses TRBV20-1 and TRBJ2-7; 12 positions match TRBD2. V was clipped by 4 bases and J by 3 bases; unmatched bases: 4. CDR1 and CDR2 (germline): DFQATT, SNEGSKA (reference sequence). This CDR3 is 14 amino acids long. DNA for the CDR3: TGCAGTGCTAAACCTAGCGGGGGGGTCTACGAGCAGTACTTC. Translated: CSAKPSGGVYEQYF.

This clonotype was detected many times. The chain joins TRBV20-1 to TRBJ2-3, with 7 bases matching TRBD2. The CDR3 consists of 15 residues. V trimming: 0 bases; J trimming: 1 base; junction bases outside the gene matches: 4. CDR1 and CDR2 (germline): DFQATT, SNEGSKA (reference sequence). CDR3 amino acids: CSARDGGGGTDTQYF. In DNA form, the CDR3 reads TGCAGTGCTAGAGATGGGGGGGGTGGCACAGATACGCAGTATTTT.

Regarding this clonotype: An end of the junction does not agree with germline; a read error may underlie this. This chain links TRBV4-3 with TRBJ2-5; a weak D match, TRBD1 (5 bases). Germline values: CDR1 LGHNA, CDR2 YSLEER. The CDR3 contains 13 residues. CDR3 DNA sequence: TGCGCCAGCATCCAAGGGATAACAGGGACCCAGTACTTC. The encoded protein is CASIQGITGTQYF.

The chain employs TRBV28 and TRBJ2-6, with D possibly being TRBD2 (6 bases). CDR3 length: 17 residues. Germline lookup yields CDR1 MDHEN and CDR2 SYDVKM. Trimming stripped 4 bases from V and 4 bases from J, with 17 bases between. CDR3 loop: CASSSGGSGTGANVLTF. CDR3 nucleotides: TGTGCCAGCAGTTCCGGGGGTTCAGGGACCGGGGCCAACGTCCTGACTTTC. The whole variable domain, filled in from reference TRBV28 and TRBJ2-6, reads DVKVTQSSRYLVKRTGEKVFLECVQDMDHENMFWYRQDPGLGLRLIYFSYDVKMKEKGDIPEGYSVSREKKERFSLILESASTNQTSMYLCASSSGGSGTGANVLTFGAGSRLTVL.

The chain combines TRBV6-5 with TRBJ2-7; the D call may be TRBD1 or TRBD2 (5 bases each). Germline V gene sequence: CDR1 MNHEY, CDR2 SVGAGI. V was pared by 2 bases and J by 0 bases, with 20 bases between. The CDR3 has 18 residues. CDR3 residues: CASSYASLLWGSSYEQYF. The DNA for the CDR3 is TGTGCCAGCAGTTACGCGTCGCTTTTATGGGGGAGCTCCTACGAGCAGTACTTC.

In nucleotides, the CDR3 is TGTGCCAGCAGCGCGCGACCTGCTAGCGGGAGGGTGGATACGCAGTATTTT. Protein product: CASSARPASGRVDTQYF. The genes are TRBV7-3 and TRBJ2-3, with 12 nucleotides matching TRBD2. The CDR3 extends over 17 amino acids. From germline, CDR1 is SGHTA and CDR2 FQGTGA. Trimming took 5 bases from V and 6 from J; bases not matched to a gene: 12.

This rearrangement joins TRBV20-1 to TRBJ2-7; D may correspond to TRBD1 or TRBD2 (5 bases each). The CDR3 consists of 14 residues. Trimming pared 6 bases from V and 1 base from J, leaving 16 bases between. Per germline, CDR1 DFQATT and CDR2 SNEGSKA (reference sequence). The CDR3, as DNA: TGCAGTGCCCAGAGGGCAGGGTTTTCCTACGAGCAGTACTTC. This translates into CSAQRAGFSYEQYF.

The chain has TRBV5-1 and TRBJ1-1; tentatively, D is TRBD1 (5 bases). Germline loops: CDR1 SGHRS, CDR2 YFSETQ. This CDR3 is 16 amino acids long. Trimming left V 0 bases short and J 0 bases short, with 12 bases between. CDR3 DNA sequence: TGCGCCAGCAGCTTGGTGGGACGCTCCATGAACACTGAAGCTTTCTTT. Protein product: CASSLVGRSMNTEAFF. Combining the CDR3 with reference TRBV5-1 and TRBJ1-1 gives the whole variable domain KAGVTQTPRYLIKTRGQQVTLSCSPISGHRSVSWYQQTPGQGLQFLFEYFSETQRNKGNFPGRFSGRQFSNSRSEMNVSTLELGDSALYLCASSLVGRSMNTEAFFGQGTRLTVV.

This clonotype has only a few counts. A much larger clone differs by one base, so this may be a read error. This chain connects TRBV18 to TRBJ2-5; D ambiguous. The CDR3 runs to 13 residues. Germline-derived CDR1 and CDR2 are KGHSH and LQKENI. The V gene lost 8 bases and the J gene lost 1 base, with 11 bases spanning the gap. CDR3 residues: CASAPSSQETQYF. The CDR3 coding sequence is TGTGCCAGCGCCCCTTCCTCCCAAGAGACCCAGTACTTC.

This chain uses TRBV9 with TRBJ1-6; D not resolved. From germline, CDR1 is SGDLS and CDR2 YYNGEE. The length of the CDR3 is 16 residues. V was clipped by 4 bases and J by 0 bases, with 11 bases between them. CDR3 loop: CASSSSVSSYNSPLHF. CDR3 DNA sequence: TGTGCCAGCAGCTCCTCAGTCAGCTCCTATAATTCACCCCTCCACTTT.

There are many counts of this clonotype. The chain is built from TRBV4-1 and TRBJ1-2, with TRBD1 matching 8 bases. V shed 1 base, J shed 8 bases, and the junction held 9 bases outside the gene matches. Germline assignment: CDR1 MGHRA and CDR2 YSYEKL. The CDR3 covers 15 residues. CDR3 sequence reads: CASSQGPDRAGGYTF. Here the CDR3 DNA reads TGCGCCAGCAGCCAAGGCCCGGACAGGGCGGGGGGCTACACCTTC.

The CDR3 here is CASSDGRARPYNEQFF. The CDR3 DNA reads TGTGCCAGCAGTGACGGTCGCGCACGGCCCTACAATGAGCAGTTCTTC. The genes are TRBV6-4 and TRBJ2-1; D unclear. CDR3 size: 16 residues. V gave up 2 bases and J gave up 2 bases, with 13 bases separating them. Germline-derived CDR1 and CDR2 are MRHNA and SNTAGT.

The chain couples TRBV7-8 to TRBJ2-7, with D hard to call. The CDR3 has 12 amino acids. CDR1 and CDR2 (germline): SGHVS, FQNEAQ. V was trimmed by 7 bases and J by 4 bases, leaving 11 bases between them. CDR3 amino acids: CASTLTEYEQYF. The CDR3 nucleotides read TGTGCCAGCACCCTGACCGAGTACGAGCAGTACTTC.